This is a list of T cell receptor beta chains from one sample in a study of blood T cell repertoires in COVID-19. Using immunoSEQ multiplex PCR, the repertoire was profiled, and TCRdb retains in-frame clones only, with some absent. The sample lists about 150,000 clones, approximately 86% occurring once. Sequences were obtained from peripheral blood. Receptors were obtained from a man between 65 and 85 years old with acute or convalescent COVID-19. Both conserved end residues are part of each CDR3. Expanded clones are given a class, and other clones once, few, many or no size at all.

V gene	J gene	clone size	CDR3 protein
TRBV6-5	TRBJ2-5	NA	CASRLTGGKETQYF
TRBV5-1	TRBJ2-2	once	CASSLGQTGELFF
TRBV27	TRBJ1-1	NA	CASSSPQGWSEAFF
TRBV7-2	TRBJ1-3	NA	CASSLTGQGAGNTIYF
TRBV27	TRBJ2-1	once	CASRRTGYNEQFF
TRBV7-9	TRBJ2-4	NA	CASSPPADSDIQYF
TRBV4-3	TRBJ2-3	NA	CASSQTLTSGAGDTQYF
TRBV7-2	TRBJ1-2	NA	CASSTSTGNTGGYTF
TRBV27	TRBJ1-5	NA	CASSLDRFSNQPQHF
TRBV27	TRBJ2-7	NA	CASSPRDFPYEQYF
TRBV6-5	TRBJ1-2	NA	CASSYDSSYGYTF
TRBV7-6	TRBJ1-1	NA	CASSPNRGSTEAFF
TRBV5-1	TRBJ1-1	NA	CASSLGQGSVTEAFF
TRBV30	TRBJ1-2	NA	CAWSVDSYGYTF
TRBV23-1	TRBJ1-1	NA	CAGGAEGNTEAFF
TRBV11-2	TRBJ2-3	NA	CASSDRDRGTDTQYF
TRBV19	TRBJ1-2	NA	CASHQGRYGYTF
TRBV13	TRBJ2-1	NA	CASSGRLAGEVREQFF
TRBV11-2	TRBJ2-5	NA	CASSPGTGQETQYF
TRBV11-3	TRBJ2-2	NA	CASSLRQGGTGELFF
TRBV10-3	TRBJ2-7	NA	CAIRDPGLAGNEQYF
TRBV9	TRBJ2-7	few	CASSPSGGQYEQYF
TRBV25-1	TRBJ2-3	NA	CASSEYGRQGSDTQYF
TRBV11-2	TRBJ2-1	NA	CASSRGLAGYNEQFF
TRBV5-1	TRBJ2-7	NA	CASSPPQREGPYEQYF
TRBV3-1/TRBV3-2	TRBJ1-1	NA	CASSQLWGGVEAFF
TRBV7-2	TRBJ1-1	NA	CASSLVRGVMNTEAFF
TRBV4-3	TRBJ2-1	NA	CASSQGSAGEQFF
TRBV9	TRBJ2-2	few	CASSVAVAGNTGELFF
TRBV7-2	TRBJ2-7	few	CASSLGSPGQVRNEQYF
TRBV9	TRBJ2-2	NA	CASSTWTGRAGELFF
TRBV29-1	TRBJ1-4	NA	CSATGEGEKLFF
TRBV7-2	TRBJ1-4	NA	CASSSIGLTNEKLFF
TRBV7-9	TRBJ2-2	NA	CASSLDREFTGELFF
TRBV9	TRBJ2-7	NA	CASSVDSTGEQYF
TRBV5-1	TRBJ2-3	NA	CASSFSPGTESSTDTQYF
TRBV28	TRBJ2-2	NA	CASTRQGAGGELFF
TRBV29-1	TRBJ2-7	NA	CSARTSGSHEQYF
TRBV5-1	TRBJ2-3	NA	CASSLDSGTDTQYF
TRBV28	TRBJ2-1	NA	CASSRLSGGIYNEQFF
TRBV3-1/TRBV3-2	TRBJ2-1	NA	CASSQETSGRVEQFF
TRBV6-5	TRBJ1-2	few	CASSYDREGYTF
TRBV29-1	TRBJ1-1	NA	CSVQQQGRAFF
TRBV19	TRBJ2-5	NA	CASSIGRGPETQYF
TRBV25-1	TRBJ1-4	NA	CASMAERTVNEKLFF
TRBV6-2/TRBV6-3	TRBJ2-7	once	CASSSLLAGTYEQYF